This T cell receptor (beta chain) is drawn from a study of OX40 agonist ivuxolimab in advanced cancers. Study at large: The diagnoses of dose-escalation patients were hepatocellular carcinoma, melanoma, renal cell or head and neck cancer. General study points: At 0.1 to 3.0 mg/kg, CD4+ and CD8+ blood T cells expanded clonally by week 6.

Sequencing was performed with immunoSEQ multiplex PCR; in TCRdb, only in-frame clones are kept and a portion is missing. Of tens of thousands of clones listed, over 60% are singletons. The CDR3 loop spans 16 amino acids. CDR1 and CDR2 from the germline V gene are LGHNA and YSLEER. V gave up 0 bases and J gave up 0 bases, with 8 bases separating them. In regard to this clone: Its antigen remains unidentified.

The receptor's source is an adult with an advanced solid tumor such as melanoma, head and neck, liver or kidney cancer. The V and J genes are TRBV4-3 and TRBJ1-4; D is unclear. The sample here was CD4+ or CD8+ T cells sorted from blood, taken in a trial of the OX40 agonist ivuxolimab. The CDR3 loop reads CASSQDGPATNEKLFF. The CDR3 DNA reads TGCGCCAGCAGCCAAGATGGACCTGCAACTAATGAAAAACTGTTTTTT.